This T cell receptor beta chain was obtained from a study of control samples from healthy donors and cancer patients. Trimming took off 7 bases at V and 7 bases at J, with 8 bases between the two ends. Germline CDR1 is WSHSY and CDR2 is SAAADI. There are 11 residues in the CDR3. Produced via immunoSEQ multiplex PCR; TCRdb's table is partial and in-frame only. This table has 150,000 to 200,000 clones, roughly nine tenths appearing once. The V call is TRBV10-2, the J call TRBJ2-1; the D is unclear. This TCR was sampled from a young woman in good health. Sequencing was done on a sample of blood. In nucleotides, the CDR3 is TGCGCCAGCACTTTGGGAAATGAGCAGTTCTTC. Translation: CASTLGNEQFF.